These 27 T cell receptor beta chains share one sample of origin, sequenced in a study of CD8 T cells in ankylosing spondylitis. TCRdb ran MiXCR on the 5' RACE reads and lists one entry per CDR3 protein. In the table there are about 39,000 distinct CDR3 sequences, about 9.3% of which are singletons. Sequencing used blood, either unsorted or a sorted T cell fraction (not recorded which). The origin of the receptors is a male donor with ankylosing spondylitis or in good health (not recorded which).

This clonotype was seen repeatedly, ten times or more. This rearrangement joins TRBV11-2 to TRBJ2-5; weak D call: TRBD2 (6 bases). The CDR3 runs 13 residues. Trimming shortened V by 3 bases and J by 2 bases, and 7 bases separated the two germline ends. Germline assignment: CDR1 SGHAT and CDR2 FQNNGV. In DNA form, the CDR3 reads TGTGCCAGCAGCTTCGGGACTCAAGAGACCCAGTACTTC. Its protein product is CASSFGTQETQYF.

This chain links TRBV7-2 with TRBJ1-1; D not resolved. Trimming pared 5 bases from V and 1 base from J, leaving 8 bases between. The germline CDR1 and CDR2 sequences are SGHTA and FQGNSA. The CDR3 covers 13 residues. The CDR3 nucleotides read TGTGCCAGCAGCACCCACCCGAACACTGAAGCTTTCTTT. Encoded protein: CASSTHPNTEAFF.

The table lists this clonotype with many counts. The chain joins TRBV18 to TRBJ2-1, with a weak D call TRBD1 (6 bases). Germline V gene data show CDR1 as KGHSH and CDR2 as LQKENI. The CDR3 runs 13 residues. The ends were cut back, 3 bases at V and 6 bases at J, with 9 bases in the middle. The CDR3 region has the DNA TGTGCCAGCTCACCGGGGGCTCGCAATGAGCAGTTCTTC. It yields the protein CASSPGARNEQFF.

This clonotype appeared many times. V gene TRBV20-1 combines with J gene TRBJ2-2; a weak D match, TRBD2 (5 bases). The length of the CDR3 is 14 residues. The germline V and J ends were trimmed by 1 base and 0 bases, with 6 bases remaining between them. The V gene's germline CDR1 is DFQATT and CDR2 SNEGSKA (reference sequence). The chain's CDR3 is CSARGSANTGELFF. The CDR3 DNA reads TGCAGTGCTAGAGGTAGCGCGAACACCGGGGAGCTGTTTTTT.

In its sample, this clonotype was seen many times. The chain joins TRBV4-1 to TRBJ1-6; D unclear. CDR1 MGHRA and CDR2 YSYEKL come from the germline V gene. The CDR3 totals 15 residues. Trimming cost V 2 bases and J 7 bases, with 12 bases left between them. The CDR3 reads CASSQPVEINSPLHF. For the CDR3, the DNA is TGCGCCAGCAGCCAACCGGTGGAAATAAATTCACCCCTCCACTTT.

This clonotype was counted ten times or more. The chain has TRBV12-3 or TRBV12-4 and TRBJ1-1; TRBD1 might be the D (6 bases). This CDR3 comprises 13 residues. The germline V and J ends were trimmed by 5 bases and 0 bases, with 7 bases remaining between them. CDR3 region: CASSGQLNTEAFF. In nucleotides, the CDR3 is TGTGCCAGCAGTGGACAGTTGAACACTGAAGCTTTCTTT.

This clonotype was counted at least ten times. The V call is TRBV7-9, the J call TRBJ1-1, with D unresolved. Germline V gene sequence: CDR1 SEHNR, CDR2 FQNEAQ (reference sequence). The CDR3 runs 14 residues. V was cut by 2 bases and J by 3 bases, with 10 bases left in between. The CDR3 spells CASSLIPWDTEAFF. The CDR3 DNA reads TGTGCCAGCAGCTTAATCCCATGGGACACTGAAGCTTTCTTT. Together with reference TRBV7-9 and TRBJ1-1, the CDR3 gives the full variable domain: DTGVSQNPRHKITKRGQNVTFRCDPISEHNRLYWYRQTLGQGPEFLTYFQNEAQLEKSRLLSDRFSAERPKGSFSTLEIQRTEQGDSAMYLCASSLIPWDTEAFFGQGTRLTVV.

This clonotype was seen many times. The CDR3 DNA follows: TGTGCCAGCAGCTTGCAGCAATCACCCCTCCACTTT. This gives the protein CASSLQQSPLHF. V gene TRBV13 combines with J gene TRBJ1-6; D is undetermined. Trimming cost V 3 bases and J 10 bases, with 7 bases left between them. In germline, CDR1 is PRHDT, CDR2 FYEKMQ (reference sequence). This CDR3 is 12 amino acids long. Drawing the rest from reference TRBV13 and TRBJ1-6, the complete variable domain is AAGVIQSPRHLIKEKRETATLKCYPIPRHDTVYWYQQGPGQDPQFLISFYEKMQSDKGSIPDRFSAQQFSDYHSELNMSSLELGDSALYFCASSLQQSPLHFGNGTRLTVT.

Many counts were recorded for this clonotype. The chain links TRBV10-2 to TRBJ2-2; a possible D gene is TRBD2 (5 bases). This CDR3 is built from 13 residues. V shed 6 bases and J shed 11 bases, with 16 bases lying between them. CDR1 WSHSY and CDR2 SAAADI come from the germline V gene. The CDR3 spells CASSETTIQELFF. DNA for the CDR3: TGCGCCAGCAGCGAGACTACCATTCAAGAGCTGTTTTTT.

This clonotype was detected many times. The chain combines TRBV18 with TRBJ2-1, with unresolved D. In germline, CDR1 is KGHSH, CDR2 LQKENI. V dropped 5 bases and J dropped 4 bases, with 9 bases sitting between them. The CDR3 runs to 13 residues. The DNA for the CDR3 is TGTGCCAGCTCAGGTGGGCTGTACAATGAGCAGTTCTTC. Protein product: CASSGGLYNEQFF.

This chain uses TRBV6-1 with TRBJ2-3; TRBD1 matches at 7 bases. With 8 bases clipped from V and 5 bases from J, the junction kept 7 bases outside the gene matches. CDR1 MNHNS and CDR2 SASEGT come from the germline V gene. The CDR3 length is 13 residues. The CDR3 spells CASRDRAQDTQYF. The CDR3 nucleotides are TGTGCCAGCCGGGACAGAGCTCAAGATACGCAGTATTTT.

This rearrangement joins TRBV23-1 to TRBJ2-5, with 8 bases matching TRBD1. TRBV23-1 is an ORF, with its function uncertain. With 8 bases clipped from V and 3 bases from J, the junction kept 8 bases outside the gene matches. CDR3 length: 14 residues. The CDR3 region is CASSRTGRKETQYF. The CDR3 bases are TGCGCCAGCTCCCGGACAGGGCGTAAAGAGACCCAGTACTTC.

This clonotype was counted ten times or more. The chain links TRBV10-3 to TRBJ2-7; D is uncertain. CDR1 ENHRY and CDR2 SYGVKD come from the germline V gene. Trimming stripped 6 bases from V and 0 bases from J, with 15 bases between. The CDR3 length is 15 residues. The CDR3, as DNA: TGTGCCATCAGCTCCGGGCCAAGGGTCTCCTACGAGCAGTACTTC. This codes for CAISSGPRVSYEQYF.

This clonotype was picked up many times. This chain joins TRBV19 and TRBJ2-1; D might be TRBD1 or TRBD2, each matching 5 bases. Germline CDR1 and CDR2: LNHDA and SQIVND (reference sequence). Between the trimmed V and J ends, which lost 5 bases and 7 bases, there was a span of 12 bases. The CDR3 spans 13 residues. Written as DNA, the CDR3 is TGTGCCAGTAGTCCGGGACGGACTAATGAGCAGTTCTTC. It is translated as CASSPGRTNEQFF.

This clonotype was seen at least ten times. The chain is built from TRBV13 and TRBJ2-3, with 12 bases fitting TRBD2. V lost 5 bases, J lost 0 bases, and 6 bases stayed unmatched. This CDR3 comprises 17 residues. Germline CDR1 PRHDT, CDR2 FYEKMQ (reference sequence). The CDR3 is CASSPGLAGKSTDTQYF. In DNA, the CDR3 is TGTGCCAGCAGCCCAGGACTAGCGGGAAAAAGCACAGATACGCAGTATTTT.

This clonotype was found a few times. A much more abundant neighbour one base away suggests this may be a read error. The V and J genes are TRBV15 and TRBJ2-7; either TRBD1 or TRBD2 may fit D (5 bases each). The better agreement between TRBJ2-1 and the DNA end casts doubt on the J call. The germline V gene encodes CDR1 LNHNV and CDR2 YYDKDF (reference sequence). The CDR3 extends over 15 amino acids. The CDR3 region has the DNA TGTGCCACCAGCAGAGTAGAGGGGCAGGCCTACGAGCAGTTCTTC. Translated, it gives CATSRVEGQAYEQFF.

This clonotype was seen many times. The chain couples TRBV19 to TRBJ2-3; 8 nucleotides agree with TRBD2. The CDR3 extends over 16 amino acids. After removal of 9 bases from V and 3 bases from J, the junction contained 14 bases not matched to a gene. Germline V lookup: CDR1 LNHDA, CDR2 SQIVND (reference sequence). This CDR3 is CASGQTSGPVTDTQYF. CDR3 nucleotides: TGTGCCAGCGGCCAAACTAGCGGCCCGGTAACAGATACGCAGTATTTT.

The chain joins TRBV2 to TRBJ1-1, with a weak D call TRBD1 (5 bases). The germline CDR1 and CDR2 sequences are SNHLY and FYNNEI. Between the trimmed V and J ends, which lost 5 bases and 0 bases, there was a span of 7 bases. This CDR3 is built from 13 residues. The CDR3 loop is CASSRQMNTEAFF. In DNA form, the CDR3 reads TGTGCCAGCAGTAGACAGATGAACACTGAAGCTTTCTTT.

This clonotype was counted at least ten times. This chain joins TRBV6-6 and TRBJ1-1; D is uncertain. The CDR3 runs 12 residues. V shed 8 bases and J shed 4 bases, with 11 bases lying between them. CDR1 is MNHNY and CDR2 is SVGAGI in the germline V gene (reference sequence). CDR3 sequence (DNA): TGTGCCAGCGCAGAACGAGCCACTGAAGCTTTCTTT. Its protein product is CASAERATEAFF.

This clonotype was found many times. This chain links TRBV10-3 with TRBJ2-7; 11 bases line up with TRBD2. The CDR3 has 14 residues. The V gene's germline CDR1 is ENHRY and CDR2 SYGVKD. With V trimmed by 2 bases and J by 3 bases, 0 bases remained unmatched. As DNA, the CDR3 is TGTGCCATCAGTGAGACTAGCGGGAGCTACGAGCAGTACTTC. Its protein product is CAISETSGSYEQYF.

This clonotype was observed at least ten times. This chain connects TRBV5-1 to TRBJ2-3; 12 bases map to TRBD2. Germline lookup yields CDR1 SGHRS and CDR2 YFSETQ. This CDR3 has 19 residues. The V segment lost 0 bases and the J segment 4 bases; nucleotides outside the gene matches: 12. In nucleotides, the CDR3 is TGCGCCAGCAGCTTGGCCGGGCTAGCGGGAGGGCCTGGCGCAGATACGCAGTATTTT. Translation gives CASSLAGLAGGPGADTQYF.

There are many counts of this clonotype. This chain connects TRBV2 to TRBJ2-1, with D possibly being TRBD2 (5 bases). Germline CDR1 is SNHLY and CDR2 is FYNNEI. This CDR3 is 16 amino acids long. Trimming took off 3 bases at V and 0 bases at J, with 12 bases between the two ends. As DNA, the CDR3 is TGTGCCAGCAGTGAGCAGCGGAGACCCTCCTACAATGAGCAGTTCTTC. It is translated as CASSEQRRPSYNEQFF.

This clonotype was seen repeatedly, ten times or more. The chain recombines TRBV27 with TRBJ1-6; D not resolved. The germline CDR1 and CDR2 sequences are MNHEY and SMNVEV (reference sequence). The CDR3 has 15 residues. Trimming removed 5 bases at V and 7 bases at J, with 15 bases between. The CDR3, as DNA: TGTGCCAGCAGTAGGCTGGGGTTAGTGAATTCACCCCTCCACTTT. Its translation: CASSRLGLVNSPLHF.

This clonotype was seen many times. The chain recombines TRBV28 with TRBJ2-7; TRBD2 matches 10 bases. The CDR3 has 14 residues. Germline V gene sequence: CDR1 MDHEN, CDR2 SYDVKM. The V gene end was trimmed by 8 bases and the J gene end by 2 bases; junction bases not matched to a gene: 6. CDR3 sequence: CASRRTSGTYEQYF. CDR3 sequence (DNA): TGTGCCAGCCGACGGACTAGCGGAACCTACGAGCAGTACTTC.

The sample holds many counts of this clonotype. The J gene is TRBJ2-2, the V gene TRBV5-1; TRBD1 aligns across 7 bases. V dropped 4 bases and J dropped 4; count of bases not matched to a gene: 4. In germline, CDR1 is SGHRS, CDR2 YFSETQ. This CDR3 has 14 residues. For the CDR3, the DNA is TGCGCCAGCAGCCTCGACAGGGCCACCGGGGAGCTGTTTTTT. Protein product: CASSLDRATGELFF.

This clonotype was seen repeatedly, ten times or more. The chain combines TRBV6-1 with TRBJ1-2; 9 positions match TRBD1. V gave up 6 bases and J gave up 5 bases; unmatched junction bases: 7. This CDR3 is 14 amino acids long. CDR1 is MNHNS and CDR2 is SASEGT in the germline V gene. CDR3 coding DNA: TGTGCCAGCAGCCCGGACAGGGGCGCTTATGGCTACACCTTC. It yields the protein CASSPDRGAYGYTF.

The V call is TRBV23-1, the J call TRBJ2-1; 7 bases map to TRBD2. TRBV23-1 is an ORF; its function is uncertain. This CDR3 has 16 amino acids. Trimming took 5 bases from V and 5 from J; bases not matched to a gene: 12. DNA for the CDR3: TGCGCCAGCAGTTCGTTTGCTAGCGGAGCTGACAATGAGCAGTTCTTC. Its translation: CASSSFASGADNEQFF.